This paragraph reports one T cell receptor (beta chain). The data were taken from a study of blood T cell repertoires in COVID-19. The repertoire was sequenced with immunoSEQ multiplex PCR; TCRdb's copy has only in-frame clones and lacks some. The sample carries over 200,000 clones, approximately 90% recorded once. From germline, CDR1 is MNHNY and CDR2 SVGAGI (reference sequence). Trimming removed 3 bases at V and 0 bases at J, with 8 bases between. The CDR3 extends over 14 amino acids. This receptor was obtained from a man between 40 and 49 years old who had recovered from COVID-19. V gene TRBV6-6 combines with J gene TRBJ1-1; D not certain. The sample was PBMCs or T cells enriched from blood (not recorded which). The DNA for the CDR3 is TGTGCCAGCAGTTATCCACAGATGAACACTGAAGCTTTCTTT. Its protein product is CASSYPQMNTEAFF.